The source of this TCR beta chain is a study of shared clonotypes between healthy human individuals. Study outcomes and limitations: Non-shared clonotypes had lower generation probabilities than clonotypes shared by all four sorted-subset donors.

CD45RO-negative CD8 cells positively selected for CCR7 made up the naive population, which excluded terminally differentiated effector memory CD45RA+ cells. Method: immunoSEQ multiplex PCR; TCRdb's copy keeps in-frame clones and lacks some. The sample includes roughly 2,000,000 clones, about 95% seen only once; the top ten take more than 0.95%. In the case of this clone: Antigen unknown.

V lost 2 bases to trimming and J lost 3 bases; unmatched junction nucleotides: 10. Per germline, CDR1 MNHNS and CDR2 SASEGT. The CDR3 length is 18 residues. This sequence was found in a man between 18 and 35 years old in good health. Sequencing was carried out using naive CD8+ T cells sorted from blood. This chain links TRBV6-1 with TRBJ2-7; 13 bases align to TRBD2. The CDR3 sequence: CASSESYGTSGVDYEQYF. The CDR3 DNA reads as TGTGCCAGCAGTGAATCGTATGGGACTAGCGGGGTCGACTACGAGCAGTACTTC.